These 25 T cell receptor beta chains originate from one sample sequenced in a study of a mutant IDH1 vaccine in newly diagnosed glioma. Time point described: week 11, during vaccination. Every vaccine dose comprised 300 ug of mutant IDH1 20-mer peptide plus topical imiquimod. Their antigen targets remain unknown. TCRdb's copy holds only in-frame clones and misses some; the assay was immunoSEQ multiplex PCR. The sample yields around 120,000 clones, around 77% seen once. This specimen consisted of PBMCs, obtained from a glioma patient whose treatment included an IDH1 peptide vaccine. The receptors were gathered from a man aged 35 to 55 with glioma.

The chain is built from TRBV14 and TRBJ2-1; a possible D gene is TRBD2 (6 bases). Germline-derived CDR1 and CDR2 are SGHDN and FVKESK. V lost 2 bases to trimming and J lost 0 bases, with 17 bases between them. This CDR3 has 18 residues. The CDR3 sequence is CASSQFTGLSSSYNEQFF. For the CDR3, the DNA is TGTGCCAGCAGCCAATTTACGGGACTTTCGAGCTCCTACAATGAGCAGTTCTTC. The variable domain in full, completed from reference TRBV14 and TRBJ2-1, reads EAGVTQFPSHSVIEKGQTVTLRCDPISGHDNLYWYRRVMGKEIKFLLHFVKESKQDESGMPNNRFLAERTGGTYSTLKVQPAELEDSGVYFCASSQFTGLSSSYNEQFFGPGTRLTVL.

The chain links TRBV4-3 to TRBJ2-4; 8 nucleotides agree with TRBD1. CDR3 length equals 15 residues. Germline loops: CDR1 LGHNA, CDR2 YSLEER. V lost 3 bases to trimming and J lost 2 bases; unmatched junction nucleotides: 3. In DNA, the CDR3 is TGCGCCAGCAGCCACTGGACAGGGACCAAAAACATTCAGTACTTC. Protein sequence: CASSHWTGTKNIQYF.

In its sample, this clone was seen once. This rearrangement joins TRBV6-5 to TRBJ2-7; D is unclear. Germline assignment: CDR1 MNHEY and CDR2 SVGAGI. Trimming pared 0 bases from V and 1 base from J, leaving 7 bases between. The CDR3 sequence is 14 residues long. DNA for the CDR3: TGTGCCAGCAGTTACTCGCCTTCTTCCTACGAGCAGTACTTC. Translated: CASSYSPSSYEQYF.

The chain's CDR3 is CASSQDGAVDTEAFF. The CDR3 coding sequence is TGTGCCAGCAGCCAAGACGGGGCGGTAGACACTGAAGCTTTCTTT. This chain links TRBV4-2 with TRBJ1-1, with D perhaps matching TRBD1 (5 bases). Germline V lookup: CDR1 LGHNA, CDR2 YNFKEQ. The CDR3 spans 15 residues. Trimming removed 0 bases from V and 3 bases from J, with 11 bases in between.

The chain uses TRBV6-1 and TRBJ1-5; D gene ambiguous. There are 13 residues in the CDR3. In germline, CDR1 is MNHNS, CDR2 SASEGT. V was trimmed by 4 bases and J by 3 bases, leaving 7 bases between them. CDR3 in amino acids: CASSATLNQPQHF. The CDR3 DNA follows: TGTGCCAGCAGTGCCACTCTCAATCAGCCCCAGCATTTT.

The V and J genes are TRBV15 and TRBJ1-2, with a tentative D call TRBD1 (5 bases). V lost 0 bases, J lost 1 base, and 9 bases lay in between. The CDR3 is 15 amino acids. In germline, CDR1 is LNHNV, CDR2 YYDKDF (reference sequence). The CDR3 loop reads CATSRDRGLNYGYTF. The CDR3 coding sequence is TGTGCCACCAGCAGAGATCGGGGACTTAACTATGGCTACACCTTC. Variable domain in full (rest from reference TRBV15 and TRBJ1-2): DAMVIQNPRYQVTQFGKPVTLSCSQTLNHNVMYWYQQKSSQAPKLLFHYYDKDFNNEADTPDNFQSRRPNTSFCFLDIRSPGLGDTAMYLCATSRDRGLNYGYTFGSGTRLTVV.

DNA of the CDR3: TGTGCCACGTTCGCTGCGGGGGAGGGGAACACCGGGGAGCTGTTTTTT. Its protein product is CATFAAGEGNTGELFF. The chain uses TRBV15 and TRBJ2-2, with 7 bases that match TRBD2. The CDR3 runs 16 residues. V shed 9 bases and J 1 base; nucleotides not matched to a gene: 11. CDR1 and CDR2 from the germline V gene are LNHNV and YYDKDF (reference sequence).

The chain joins TRBV7-8 to TRBJ2-2; TRBD2 agrees at 7 bases. The length of the CDR3 is 14 residues. V lost 5 bases to trimming and J lost 6 bases; unmatched junction nucleotides: 6. Germline CDR1 is SGHVS and CDR2 is FQNEAQ. The CDR3 DNA reads as TGTGCCAGCAGCCCGACTAGCTTCTCCGGGGAGCTGTTTTTT. Encoded protein: CASSPTSFSGELFF.

This rearrangement joins TRBV28 to TRBJ2-7, with 7 bases matching TRBD1. Germline assignment: CDR1 MDHEN and CDR2 SYDVKM. The V gene end was trimmed by 6 bases and the J gene end by 0 bases; junction bases not matched to a gene: 8. CDR3 length: 15 amino acids. CDR3 loop: CASSLTGSGSYEQYF. The CDR3 DNA sequence: TGTGCCAGCAGCCTGACAGGGAGTGGCTCCTACGAGCAGTACTTC.

The chain couples TRBV18 to TRBJ1-5; D gene uncertain. The germline CDR1 and CDR2 sequences are KGHSH and LQKENI. This CDR3 spans 15 amino acids. The V end was cut by 3 bases, the J end by 5 bases, with 14 bases between. The CDR3 loop reads CASSPGREGDQPQHF. The CDR3, as DNA: TGTGCCAGCTCACCGGGTCGAGAGGGTGATCAGCCCCAGCATTTT. Based on the CDR3 plus reference TRBV18 and TRBJ1-5, the full variable domain is NAGVMQNPRHLVRRRGQEARLRCSPMKGHSHVYWYRQLPEEGLKFMVYLQKENIIDESGMPKERFSAEFPKEGPSILRIQQVVRGDSAAYFCASSPGREGDQPQHFGDGTRLSIL.

The rearrangement links TRBV29-1 to TRBJ1-4, with D unresolved. Trimming took 1 base from V and 5 from J, leaving 2 bases between them. The CDR3 consists of 11 residues. In germline, CDR1 is SQVTM, CDR2 ANQGSEA. Here the CDR3 DNA reads TGCAGCGTTGAAGGGAATGAAAAACTGTTTTTT. Translated: CSVEGNEKLFF.

This clone has more than one count but fewer than ten. The chain is built from TRBV9 and TRBJ1-1; no clear D gene. V lost 0 bases and J lost 3, with 9 bases in between. CDR3 length: 14 residues. Per the germline V gene, CDR1 is SGDLS and CDR2 is YYNGEE. Here the CDR3 DNA reads TGTGCCAGCAGCGTAGCTGGGCAGGACACTGAAGCTTTCTTT. Its translation is CASSVAGQDTEAFF. Using reference TRBV9 and TRBJ1-1 for the parts outside the CDR3, the full variable domain is DSGVTQTPKHLITATGQRVTLRCSPRSGDLSVYWYQQSLDQGLQFLIQYYNGEERAKGNILERFSAQQFPDLHSELNLSSLELGDSALYFCASSVAGQDTEAFFGQGTRLTVV.

Notes on this clone: Distinct nucleotide sequences in the sample also encode this CDR3. The chain employs TRBV5-6 and TRBJ2-5; 12 bases map to TRBD2. Germline V lookup: CDR1 SGHDT, CDR2 YYEEEE. The CDR3 contains 15 residues. After removal of 4 bases from V and 5 bases from J, the junction contained 6 bases not matched to a gene. The CDR3 region is CASSLRTSGEETQYF. DNA of the CDR3: TGTGCCAGCAGCCTACGGACTAGCGGGGAGGAGACCCAGTACTTC.

This chain connects TRBV5-8 to TRBJ2-3, with 7 bases aligning to TRBD2. The CDR3 loop spans 13 amino acids. The junction had 3 bases not matched to a gene; V was cut back by 7 bases and J by 1 base. Germline V gene sequence: CDR1 SGHTS, CDR2 YDEGEE. The CDR3 spells CASGLAGTDTQYF. As DNA, the CDR3 is TGTGCCAGCGGGCTAGCGGGCACAGATACGCAGTATTTT. Based on the CDR3 plus reference TRBV5-8 and TRBJ2-3, the full variable domain is EAGVTQSPTHLIKTRGQQATLRCSPISGHTSVYWYQQALGLGLQFLLWYDEGEERNRGNFPPRFSGRQFPNYSSELNVNALELEDSALYLCASGLAGTDTQYFGPGTRLTVL.

This clone has ten or more counts. This chain connects TRBV11-2 to TRBJ2-7; D unclear. The V and J ends lost 3 bases and 5 bases respectively, with 8 bases between them. From germline, CDR1 is SGHAT and CDR2 FQNNGV. This CDR3 is built from 12 residues. The CDR3 bases are TGTGCCAGCAGCTTCGGCGAGAACGAGCAGTACTTC. Protein product: CASSFGENEQYF.

This rearrangement joins TRBV28 to TRBJ2-3, with D uncertain. The CDR3 is 14 amino acids. From germline, CDR1 is MDHEN and CDR2 SYDVKM. V was pared by 4 bases and J by 6 bases, with 14 bases between. CDR3 amino acids: CASSSPASMDTQYF. CDR3 nucleotide sequence: TGTGCCAGCAGTTCCCCGGCTAGTATGGATACGCAGTATTTT.

About this clone: The identical CDR3 is also encoded by other nucleotide sequences in the sample. The gene calls are TRBV6-6 and TRBJ1-2; D is unresolved. Trimming left V 6 bases short and J 1 base short, with 3 bases between. Germline CDR1 reads MNHNY; CDR2 reads SVGAGI (reference sequence). The CDR3 has 11 amino acids. CDR3 DNA sequence: TGTGCCAGCAGCAGTAACTATGGCTACACCTTC. It codes for CASSSNYGYTF.

The chain links TRBV5-6 to TRBJ1-2; no reliable D call. V lost 0 bases to trimming and J lost 5 bases, with 11 bases between them. This CDR3 is 14 amino acids long. Germline CDR1 and CDR2: SGHDT and YYEEEE. In nucleotides, the CDR3 is TGTGCCAGCAGCTTGGGGCAGACGCTTTATGGCTACACCTTC. Translated: CASSLGQTLYGYTF.

The rearrangement uses TRBV29-1 and TRBJ2-1; 7 bases are shared with TRBD1. The CDR3 length is 13 residues. The trim removed 2 bases at V and 3 bases at J, leaving 1 base unmatched. The V gene's germline CDR1 is SQVTM and CDR2 ANQGSEA. The CDR3 region has the DNA TGCAGCGTTGAACAGGGGGTCTACAATGAGCAGTTCTTC. Translation: CSVEQGVYNEQFF.

This chain links TRBV10-1 with TRBJ1-1; D remains ambiguous. The ends were cut back, 3 bases at V and 5 bases at J, with 7 bases in the middle. Germline CDR1 WNHNN, CDR2 SYGVQD (reference sequence). This CDR3 is 12 amino acids long. The CDR3 loop is CASSDRGTEAFF. The CDR3 coding sequence is TGCGCCAGCAGTGACAGAGGGACTGAAGCTTTCTTT.

This chain uses TRBV28 with TRBJ1-3, with 9 bases fitting TRBD1. The J segment lost 2 bases and the V segment lost 5 bases, leaving 7 bases of the junction unmatched. Per the germline V gene, CDR1 is MDHEN and CDR2 is SYDVKM. The CDR3 consists of 16 residues. The CDR3 sequence: CASSPPGQGAGNTIYF. The DNA of the CDR3 is TGTGCCAGCAGTCCCCCGGGACAGGGAGCTGGAAACACCATATATTTT.

This clone has only one observation. The gene calls are TRBV4-3 and TRBJ2-1, with no clear D. CDR1 and CDR2 (germline): LGHNA, YSLEER. V lost 0 bases to trimming and J lost 0 bases, with 12 bases between them. This CDR3 has 17 amino acids. The CDR3: CASSQDSVTFSYNEQFF. In DNA, the CDR3 is TGCGCCAGCAGCCAAGATAGTGTCACCTTCTCCTACAATGAGCAGTTCTTC.

In its sample, this clone was seen once. The genes are TRBV7-8 and TRBJ2-7; 13 positions agree with TRBD2. The CDR3 length is 16 residues. In germline, CDR1 is SGHVS, CDR2 FQNEAQ. Trimming took 4 bases from V and 2 from J; bases not matched to a gene: 5. The CDR3 reads CASSSGTSGNPYEQYF. The CDR3 coding sequence is TGTGCCAGCAGCTCTGGGACTAGCGGGAATCCCTACGAGCAGTACTTC.

The chain links TRBV30 to TRBJ1-1; D call uncertain. Germline V gene data show CDR1 as GTSNPN and CDR2 as SVGIG (reference sequence). The CDR3 spans 13 residues. V lost 0 bases to trimming and J lost 0 bases, with 5 bases between them. The CDR3 DNA reads TGTGCCTGGAGTGTAGATATGAACACTGAAGCTTTCTTT. The encoded protein is CAWSVDMNTEAFF. Together with reference TRBV30 and TRBJ1-1, the CDR3 gives the full variable domain: SQTIHQWPATLVQPVGSPLSLECTVEGTSNPNLYWYRQAAGRGLQLLFYSVGIGQISSEVPQNLSASRPQDRQFILSSKKLLLSDSGFYLCAWSVDMNTEAFFGQGTRLTVV.

This clone was picked up a small number of times. The chain carries TRBV5-1 and TRBJ2-5; 8 nucleotides agree with TRBD1. The CDR3 contains 13 residues. Germline values: CDR1 SGHRS, CDR2 YFSETQ. V gave up 6 bases and J gave up 7 bases; unmatched junction bases: 8. CDR3 bases: TGCGCCAGCAACCTCGGACAGGGAGGGACCCAGTACTTC. Its protein product is CASNLGQGGTQYF.